This entry lists 26 T cell receptor beta chains sequenced from one sample in a study of OX40 agonist ivuxolimab in advanced cancers. Generated by immunoSEQ multiplex PCR, the TCRdb table keeps only in-frame clones and is missing some. Of about 53,000 clones in the sample, roughly nine tenths are singletons; the top ten hold roughly a tenth. The specimen was CD4+ or CD8+ T cells sorted from blood, collected in a trial of the OX40 agonist ivuxolimab. All receptors come from an adult with an advanced solid tumor such as melanoma, head and neck, liver or kidney cancer.

This clone was recorded only once. The chain has TRBV2 and TRBJ1-2, with 11 bases aligning to TRBD1. The CDR3 extends over 14 amino acids. Germline loops: CDR1 SNHLY, CDR2 FYNNEI. After removal of 6 bases from V and 2 bases from J, the junction contained 2 bases not matched to a gene. This CDR3 is CASSGQGANYGYTF. CDR3 sequence (DNA): TGTGCCAGCAGCGGACAGGGGGCGAACTATGGCTACACCTTC.

CDR3 region: CASSLLGLETQYF. In nucleotides, the CDR3 is TGTGCCAGCAGCCTCCTAGGCCTGGAGACCCAGTACTTC. This chain joins TRBV7-2 and TRBJ2-5; no firm D call. The CDR3 covers 13 residues. The V gene's germline CDR1 is SGHTA and CDR2 FQGNSA. The V gene lost 5 bases and the J gene lost 5 bases, with 12 bases spanning the gap.

J is TRBJ1-1 and V is TRBV7-2; D is possibly TRBD1 (5 bases). Looked up from germline, CDR1 is SGHTA and CDR2 is FQGNSA. V lost 1 base to trimming and J lost 5 bases, with 11 bases between them. The CDR3 contains 14 residues. CDR3 sequence reads: CASSLDGAGTEAFF. CDR3 nucleotides: TGTGCCAGCAGCTTAGATGGGGCGGGAACTGAAGCTTTCTTT. Together with reference TRBV7-2 and TRBJ1-1, the CDR3 gives the full variable domain: GAGVSQSPSNKVTEKGKDVELRCDPISGHTALYWYRQSLGQGLEFLIYFQGNSAPDKSGLPSDRFSAERTGGSVSTLTIQRTQQEDSAVYLCASSLDGAGTEAFFGQGTRLTVV.

This clone was picked up a small number of times. The gene calls are TRBV28 and TRBJ2-7; D is undetermined. Germline values: CDR1 MDHEN, CDR2 SYDVKM. This CDR3 is 11 amino acids long. V lost 8 bases to trimming and J lost 6 bases, with 11 bases between them. CDR3 residues: CASGSAAEQYF. The CDR3 DNA follows: TGTGCCAGCGGGTCTGCGGCCGAGCAGTACTTC.

This rearrangement joins TRBV27 to TRBJ2-1; 10 bases are a match to TRBD1. This CDR3 is 21 amino acids long. Germline V CDR1 and CDR2: MNHEY, SMNVEV (reference sequence). J lost 0 bases, V lost 3 bases, and 17 bases had no gene match. This CDR3 reads CASSFSRGQGTRFSSYNEQFF. The DNA for the CDR3 is TGTGCCAGCAGTTTCAGCCGGGGACAGGGGACCCGTTTCAGCTCCTACAATGAGCAGTTCTTC.

The CDR3 DNA is TGTGCCAGCAGTTACCGGGTAGGGGCCAAGGGGCACACCATATATTTT. Its protein product is CASSYRVGAKGHTIYF. The V and J genes are TRBV6-6 and TRBJ1-3; tentatively, D is TRBD1 (5 bases). Trimming left V 2 bases short and J 8 bases short, with 19 bases between. Looked up from germline, CDR1 is MNHNY and CDR2 is SVGAGI (reference sequence). The CDR3 length is 16 residues.

The chain couples TRBV2 to TRBJ2-6, with a tentative D call TRBD1 (5 bases). This CDR3 is 16 amino acids long. From germline, CDR1 is SNHLY and CDR2 FYNNEI. Trimming pared 5 bases from V and 2 bases from J, leaving 13 bases between. DNA for the CDR3: TGTGCCAGCAGTTGGCAGTGGGGCGCTGGGGCCAACGTCCTGACTTTC. Residues: CASSWQWGAGANVLTF.

This clone occurred once. The rearrangement links TRBV21-1 to TRBJ2-2; the table assigns TRBD2, which was not confirmed against the DNA. TRBV21-1 is tagged as a pseudogene. The CDR3 sequence is 19 residues long. As DNA, the CDR3 is TGTGCCAGCGGGGGGGCGCGGAATGAGGGTGGAAGGAGTTCCGGGGAGCTGTTTTTT. Its translation is CASGGARNEGGRSSGELFF.

By frequency in the sample, this clone is medium-sized. The genes are TRBV4-1 and TRBJ2-7; 7 bases line up with TRBD1. CDR3 length: 14 amino acids. Germline CDR1 reads MGHRA; CDR2 reads YSYEKL. The V segment lost 5 bases and the J segment 2 bases; nucleotides outside the gene matches: 6. The CDR3 sequence: CASSTGAPAYEQYF. As DNA, the CDR3 is TGCGCCAGCAGCACAGGGGCTCCCGCCTACGAGCAGTACTTC.

This clone was picked up a small number of times. The chain recombines TRBV6-1 with TRBJ2-7; 9 bases line up with TRBD1. V lost 1 base, J lost 12 bases, and 4 bases stayed unmatched. Per germline, CDR1 MNHNS and CDR2 SASEGT. The CDR3 is 12 residues long. CDR3 bases: TGTGCCAGCAGTGAAGGCGGGACAGGGCGGTACTTC. Residues: CASSEGGTGRYF.

This clone has a single count. This chain joins TRBV7-2 and TRBJ2-2, with D perhaps TRBD2 (6 bases). Germline CDR1 reads SGHTA; CDR2 reads FQGNSA. The CDR3 length is 15 residues. The V end lost 5 bases, the J end lost 1 base, and 11 bases lay between the germline ends. CDR3 nucleotide sequence: TGTGCCAGCAGCCCCAGACTAGGGAACACCGGGGAGCTGTTTTTT. Its protein is CASSPRLGNTGELFF.

A note on this clone: Sequence at one end of the junction differs from germline and may be a read error. Written as DNA, the CDR3 is TGTGCCACCGGCAGGGGCGTGATAGATGAAAAACTGTTTTTT. This gives the protein CATGRGVIDEKLFF. The chain links TRBV15 to TRBJ1-4; D perhaps matches TRBD1 (6 bases). CDR1 is LNHNV, CDR2 YYDKDF, per germline (reference sequence). The CDR3 has 14 residues.

This clone showed up just a few times. The chain is built from TRBV5-1 and TRBJ2-5; 8 nucleotides line up with TRBD2. This CDR3 contains 16 residues. The germline V gene encodes CDR1 SGHRS and CDR2 YFSETQ. J was trimmed by 4 bases and V by 6 bases; bases with no gene match: 14. The CDR3 sequence: CASKGGLAGYRETQYF. The DNA of the CDR3 is TGCGCCAGCAAGGGGGGGCTAGCGGGCTATAGAGAGACCCAGTACTTC.

The chain has TRBV15 and TRBJ2-3, with 9 bases aligning to TRBD2. Germline CDR1 is LNHNV and CDR2 is YYDKDF (reference sequence). The CDR3 length is 15 residues. V shed 1 base, J shed 5 bases, and the junction held 4 bases outside the gene matches. Written as DNA, the CDR3 is TGTGCCACCAGCAGAGGCGGGGGGGCGGGAGATACGCAGTATTTT. It yields the protein CATSRGGGAGDTQYF.

This chain joins TRBV16 and TRBJ1-2, with D possibly TRBD1 on 5 matching bases. In germline, CDR1 is KGHSY, CDR2 FQNENV. The ends were cut back, 0 bases at V and 3 bases at J, with 11 bases in the middle. The CDR3 totals 15 residues. The CDR3 protein is CASSQSTGRDYGYTF. The DNA of the CDR3 is TGTGCCAGCAGCCAATCCACGGGGCGGGACTATGGCTACACCTTC.

The gene calls are TRBV19 and TRBJ1-1; possible D gene TRBD1, 6 bases. Between the trimmed V and J ends, which lost 6 bases and 5 bases, there was a span of 13 bases. This CDR3 is built from 13 residues. Germline CDR1 and CDR2: LNHDA and SQIVND (reference sequence). CDR3 sequence: CASSRGGDTEAFF. CDR3 DNA sequence: TGTGCCAGTAGCCGAGGGGGGGATACTGAAGCTTTCTTT.

The chain joins TRBV9 to TRBJ1-3, with no clear D. The CDR3 consists of 15 residues. The V end lost 0 bases, the J end lost 2 bases, and 9 bases lay between the germline ends. The germline V gene encodes CDR1 SGDLS and CDR2 YYNGEE. The CDR3 DNA sequence: TGTGCCAGCAGCGTAGAAGCAGAGACTGGAAACACCATATATTTT. It translates to CASSVEAETGNTIYF.

This clone was seen only once. This chain uses TRBV9 with TRBJ1-4; D is possibly TRBD1 (6 bases). This CDR3 contains 16 residues. Germline-derived CDR1 and CDR2 are SGDLS and YYNGEE. V was clipped by 0 bases and J by 2 bases, with 11 bases between them. The CDR3 loop is CASSVGVGHTNEKLFF. Here the CDR3 DNA reads TGTGCCAGCAGCGTAGGCGTGGGACACACTAATGAAAAACTGTTTTTT.

This chain links TRBV10-3 with TRBJ2-2; tentative D call: TRBD2 (6 bases). This CDR3 comprises 14 residues. Germline V gene data show CDR1 as ENHRY and CDR2 as SYGVKD. V was pared by 10 bases and J by 5 bases, with 17 bases between. The DNA for the CDR3 is TGTGCCACCAGGTCGGGGGTCGGGACCGGGGAGCTGTTTTTT. Translation gives CATRSGVGTGELFF.

This clone was recorded only once. The CDR3, as DNA: TGTGCCAGCAGCTTGGGGACAGGGCCACTCTACGAGCAGTACTTC. Encoded protein: CASSLGTGPLYEQYF. The V gene is TRBV5-6, the J gene TRBJ2-7; 8 nucleotides agree with TRBD1. CDR1 SGHDT and CDR2 YYEEEE come from the germline V gene. This CDR3 has 15 residues. Trimming took 0 bases from V and 3 from J; bases not matched to a gene: 5.

J is TRBJ2-3 and V is TRBV29-1, with D possibly being TRBD2 (7 bases). CDR3 length: 18 amino acids. Between the trimmed V and J ends, which lost 4 bases and 5 bases, there was a span of 28 bases. From germline, CDR1 is SQVTM and CDR2 ANQGSEA. The CDR3 reads CSVVVGRGARSSKDTQYF. CDR3 DNA: TGCAGCGTTGTCGTCGGTCGGGGGGCCCGGTCTTCGAAAGATACGCAGTATTTT.

This sequence joins TRBV4-2 and TRBJ2-3; D is unclear. CDR1 LGHNA and CDR2 YNFKEQ come from the germline V gene. The CDR3 has 16 amino acids. V shed 1 base and J shed 0 bases, with 11 bases lying between them. This CDR3 is CASSQVGSLSTDTQYF. CDR3 nucleotide sequence: TGTGCCAGCAGCCAAGTGGGTTCTCTTAGCACAGATACGCAGTATTTT.

V and J are TRBV29-1 and TRBJ2-3, with a tentative D call TRBD1 (5 bases). Germline V lookup: CDR1 SQVTM, CDR2 ANQGSEA. The CDR3 loop spans 12 amino acids. Between the trimmed V and J ends, which lost 7 bases and 2 bases, there was a span of 10 bases. The CDR3 here is CSAQAYTDTQYF. The DNA for the CDR3 is TGCAGCGCACAGGCGTACACAGATACGCAGTATTTT.

The chain couples TRBV2 to TRBJ1-1, with D possibly TRBD1 on 5 matching bases. V was trimmed by 1 base and J by 7 bases, leaving 13 bases between them. The CDR3 sequence is 14 residues long. In germline, CDR1 is SNHLY, CDR2 FYNNEI. This CDR3 is CASSEVQGMVEAFF. The CDR3 nucleotides are TGTGCCAGCAGTGAAGTCCAGGGAATGGTTGAAGCTTTCTTT. The full variable domain, rest sourced from reference TRBV2 and TRBJ1-1, is EPEVTQTPSHQVTQMGQEVILRCVPISNHLYFYWYRQILGQKVEFLVSFYNNEISEKSEIFDDQFSVERPDGSNFTLKIRSTKLEDSAMYFCASSEVQGMVEAFFGQGTRLTVV.

The CDR3 here is CASSEQAVELEKLFF. CDR3 DNA sequence: TGTGCCAGCAGTGAACAGGCAGTTGAATTAGAAAAACTGTTTTTT. This rearrangement joins TRBV2 to TRBJ1-4, with unresolved D. The CDR3 contains 15 residues. V lost 2 bases, J lost 8 bases, and 15 bases lay in between. The germline CDR1 and CDR2 sequences are SNHLY and FYNNEI.

The rearrangement uses TRBV19 and TRBJ1-2; D not resolved. Germline V gene data show CDR1 as LNHDA and CDR2 as SQIVND (reference sequence). The germline V and J ends were trimmed by 5 bases and 2 bases, with 9 bases remaining between them. The CDR3 is 13 residues long. CDR3 sequence: CASSREENYGYTF. The CDR3 DNA reads as TGTGCCAGTAGTCGGGAGGAGAACTATGGCTACACCTTC. Complete variable domain (other parts from reference TRBV19 and TRBJ1-2): DGGITQSPKYLFRKEGQNVTLSCEQNLNHDAMYWYRQDPGQGLRLIYYSQIVNDFQKGDIAEGYSVSREKKESFPLTVTSAQKNPTAFYLCASSREENYGYTFGSGTRLTVV.